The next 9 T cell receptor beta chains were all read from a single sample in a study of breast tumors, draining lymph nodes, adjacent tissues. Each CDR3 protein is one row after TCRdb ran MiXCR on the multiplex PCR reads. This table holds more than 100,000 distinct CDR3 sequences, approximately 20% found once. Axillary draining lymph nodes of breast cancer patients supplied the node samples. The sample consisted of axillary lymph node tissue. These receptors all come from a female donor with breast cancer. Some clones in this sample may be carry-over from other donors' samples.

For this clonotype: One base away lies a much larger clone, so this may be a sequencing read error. The CDR3 DNA sequence: TGTGCTAGTCGAGGCGGCGGACAGACGAGCTCCTATAATTCACCCCTCCACTTT. Its protein is CASRGGGQTSSYNSPLHF. V and J are TRBV12-5 and TRBJ1-6; tentatively, D is TRBD1 (6 bases). This CDR3 has 18 amino acids. Trimming removed 8 bases at V and 0 bases at J, with 20 bases between. Germline CDR1 reads LGHNT; CDR2 reads FRNRAP.

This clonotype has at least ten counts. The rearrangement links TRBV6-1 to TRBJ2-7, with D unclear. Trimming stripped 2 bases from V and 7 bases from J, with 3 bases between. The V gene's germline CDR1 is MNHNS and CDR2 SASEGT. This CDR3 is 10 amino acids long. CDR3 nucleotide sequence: TGTGCCAGCAGTGAAATGGAGCAGTACTTC. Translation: CASSEMEQYF.

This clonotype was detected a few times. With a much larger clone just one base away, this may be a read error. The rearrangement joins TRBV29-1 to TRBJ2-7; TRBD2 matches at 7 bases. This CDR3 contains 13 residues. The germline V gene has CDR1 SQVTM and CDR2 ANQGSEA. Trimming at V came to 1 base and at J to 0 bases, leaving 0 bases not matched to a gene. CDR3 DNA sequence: TGCAGCGTTGAAGGCGGGGGCTCCTACGAGCAGTACTTC. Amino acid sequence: CSVEGGGSYEQYF.

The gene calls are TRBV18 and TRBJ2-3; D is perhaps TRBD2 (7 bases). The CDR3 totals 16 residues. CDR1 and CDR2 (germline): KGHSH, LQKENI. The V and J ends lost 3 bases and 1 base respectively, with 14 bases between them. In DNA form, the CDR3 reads TGTGCCAGCTCACCCCTAGCGGAGGGGGGCACAGATACGCAGTATTTT. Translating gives CASSPLAEGGTDTQYF.

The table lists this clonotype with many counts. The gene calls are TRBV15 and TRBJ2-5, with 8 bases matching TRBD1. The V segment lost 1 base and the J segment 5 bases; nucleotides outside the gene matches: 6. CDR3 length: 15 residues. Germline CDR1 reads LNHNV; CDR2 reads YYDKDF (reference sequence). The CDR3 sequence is CATSRVSTGVETQYF. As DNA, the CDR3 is TGTGCCACCAGCAGAGTTTCGACAGGGGTGGAGACCCAGTACTTC.

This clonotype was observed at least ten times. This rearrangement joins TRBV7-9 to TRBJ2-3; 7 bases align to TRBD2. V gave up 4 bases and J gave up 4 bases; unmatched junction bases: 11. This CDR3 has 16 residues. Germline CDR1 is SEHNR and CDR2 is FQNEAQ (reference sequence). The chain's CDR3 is CASSSALGLAADTQYF. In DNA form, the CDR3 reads TGTGCCAGCAGCTCTGCGCTGGGGCTAGCGGCAGATACGCAGTATTTT. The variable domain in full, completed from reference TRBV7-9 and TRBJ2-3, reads DTGVSQNPRHKITKRGQNVTFRCDPISEHNRLYWYRQTLGQGPEFLTYFQNEAQLEKSRLLSDRFSAERPKGSFSTLEIQRTEQGDSAMYLCASSSALGLAADTQYFGPGTRLTVL.

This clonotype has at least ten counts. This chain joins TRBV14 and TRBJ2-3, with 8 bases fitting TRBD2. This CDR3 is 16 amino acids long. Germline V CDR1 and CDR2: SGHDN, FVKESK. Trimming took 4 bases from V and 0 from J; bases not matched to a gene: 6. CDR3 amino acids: CASSRVLADSTDTQYF. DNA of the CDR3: TGTGCCAGCAGCCGAGTACTAGCGGATAGCACAGATACGCAGTATTTT.

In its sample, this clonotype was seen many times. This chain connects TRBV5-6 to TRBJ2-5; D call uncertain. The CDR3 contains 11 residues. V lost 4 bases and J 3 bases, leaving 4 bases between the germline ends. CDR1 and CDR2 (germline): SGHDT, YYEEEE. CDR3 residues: CASSIKETQYF. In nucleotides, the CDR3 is TGTGCCAGCAGCATCAAAGAGACCCAGTACTTC.

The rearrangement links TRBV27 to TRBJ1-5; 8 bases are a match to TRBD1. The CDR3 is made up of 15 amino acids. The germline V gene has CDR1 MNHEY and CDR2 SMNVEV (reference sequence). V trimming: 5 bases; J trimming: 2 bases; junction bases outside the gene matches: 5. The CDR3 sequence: CASSQTGAGNQPQHF. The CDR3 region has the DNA TGTGCCAGCAGTCAGACAGGGGCCGGCAATCAGCCCCAGCATTTT.